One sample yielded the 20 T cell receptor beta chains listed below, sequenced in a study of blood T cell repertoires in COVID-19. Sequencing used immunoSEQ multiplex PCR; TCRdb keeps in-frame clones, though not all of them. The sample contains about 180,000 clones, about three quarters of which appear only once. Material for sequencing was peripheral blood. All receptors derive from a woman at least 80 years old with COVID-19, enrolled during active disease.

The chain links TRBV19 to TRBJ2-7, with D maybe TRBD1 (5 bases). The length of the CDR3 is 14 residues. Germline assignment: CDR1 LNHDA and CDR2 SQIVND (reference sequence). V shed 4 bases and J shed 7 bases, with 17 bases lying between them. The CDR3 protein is CASSKETVFTEQYF. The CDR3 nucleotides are TGTGCCAGTAGTAAGGAGACAGTCTTTACTGAGCAGTACTTC.

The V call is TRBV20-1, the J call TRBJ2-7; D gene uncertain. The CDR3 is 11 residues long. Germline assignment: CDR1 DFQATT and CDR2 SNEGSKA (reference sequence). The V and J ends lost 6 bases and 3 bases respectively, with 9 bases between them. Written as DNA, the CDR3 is TGCAGTGCCCAGATCCACTACGAGCAGTACTTC. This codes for CSAQIHYEQYF.

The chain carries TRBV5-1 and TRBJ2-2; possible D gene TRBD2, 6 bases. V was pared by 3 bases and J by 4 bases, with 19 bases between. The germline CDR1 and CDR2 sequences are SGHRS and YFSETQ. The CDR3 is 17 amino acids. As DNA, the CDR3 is TGCGCCAGCAGCTCCTTCGGCGGGATTTCGAGCACCGGGGAGCTGTTTTTT. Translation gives CASSSFGGISSTGELFF. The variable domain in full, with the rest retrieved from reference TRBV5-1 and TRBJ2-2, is KAGVTQTPRYLIKTRGQQVTLSCSPISGHRSVSWYQQTPGQGLQFLFEYFSETQRNKGNFPGRFSGRQFSNSRSEMNVSTLELGDSALYLCASSSFGGISSTGELFFGEGSRLTVL.

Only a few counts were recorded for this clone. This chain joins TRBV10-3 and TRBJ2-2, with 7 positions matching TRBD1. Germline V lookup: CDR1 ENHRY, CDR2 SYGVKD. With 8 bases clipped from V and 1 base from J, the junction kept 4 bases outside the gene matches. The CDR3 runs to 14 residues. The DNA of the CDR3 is TGTGCCATCCCTAGGGGGCTGAACACCGGGGAGCTGTTTTTT. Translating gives CAIPRGLNTGELFF.

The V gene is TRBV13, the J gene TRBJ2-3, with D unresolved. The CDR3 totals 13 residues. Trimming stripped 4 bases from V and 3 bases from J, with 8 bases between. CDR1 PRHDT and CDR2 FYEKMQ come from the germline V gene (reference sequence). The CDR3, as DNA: TGTGCCAGCAGCTCCCCGAGGACAGATACGCAGTATTTT. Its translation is CASSSPRTDTQYF.

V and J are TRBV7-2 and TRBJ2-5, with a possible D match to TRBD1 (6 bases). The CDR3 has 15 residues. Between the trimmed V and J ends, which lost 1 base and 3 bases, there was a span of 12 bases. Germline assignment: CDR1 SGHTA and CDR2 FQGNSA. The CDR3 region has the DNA TGTGCCAGCAGCTTAGGTCAGGGGCTGGAAGAGACCCAGTACTTC. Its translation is CASSLGQGLEETQYF.

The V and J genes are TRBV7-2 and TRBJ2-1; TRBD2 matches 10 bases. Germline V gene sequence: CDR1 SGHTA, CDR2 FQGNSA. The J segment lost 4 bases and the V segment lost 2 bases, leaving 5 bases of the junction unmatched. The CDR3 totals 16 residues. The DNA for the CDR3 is TGTGCCAGCAGCTTAATGCTACTAGCGGGGTACAATGAGCAGTTCTTC. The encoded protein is CASSLMLLAGYNEQFF.

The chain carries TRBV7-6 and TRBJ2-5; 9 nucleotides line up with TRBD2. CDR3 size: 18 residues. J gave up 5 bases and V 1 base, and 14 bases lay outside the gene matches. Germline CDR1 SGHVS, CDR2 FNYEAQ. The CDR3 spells CASSLEGGLAGFRETQYF. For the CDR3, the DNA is TGTGCCAGCAGCTTAGAAGGGGGGCTAGCGGGATTCAGGGAGACCCAGTACTTC.

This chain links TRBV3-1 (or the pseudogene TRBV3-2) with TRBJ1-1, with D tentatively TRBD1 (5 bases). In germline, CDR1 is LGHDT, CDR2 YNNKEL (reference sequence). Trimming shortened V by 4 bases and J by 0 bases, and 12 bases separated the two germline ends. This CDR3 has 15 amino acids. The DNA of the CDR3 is TGTGCCAGCAGCCCAAAGGCAGGGTTGAACACTGAAGCTTTCTTT. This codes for CASSPKAGLNTEAFF.

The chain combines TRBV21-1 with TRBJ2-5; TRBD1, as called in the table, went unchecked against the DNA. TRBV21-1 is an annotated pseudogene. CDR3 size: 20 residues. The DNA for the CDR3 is TGTGCCAGCAGCAAAGCTGGTGGGACAGGGGATGAGGAGGAAGGAGAGACCCAGTACTTC. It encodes CASSKAGGTGDEEEGETQYF.

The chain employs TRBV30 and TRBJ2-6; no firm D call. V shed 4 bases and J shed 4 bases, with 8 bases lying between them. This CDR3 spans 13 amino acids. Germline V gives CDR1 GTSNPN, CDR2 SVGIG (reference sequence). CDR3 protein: CAWTLGGANVLTF. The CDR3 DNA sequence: TGTGCCTGGACACTCGGGGGGGCCAACGTCCTGACTTTC.

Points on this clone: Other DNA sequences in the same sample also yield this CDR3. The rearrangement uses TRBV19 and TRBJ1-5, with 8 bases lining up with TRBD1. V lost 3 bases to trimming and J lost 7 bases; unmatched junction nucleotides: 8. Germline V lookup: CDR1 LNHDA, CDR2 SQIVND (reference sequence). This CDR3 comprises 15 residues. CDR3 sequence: CASSIADRGGQPQHF. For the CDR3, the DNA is TGTGCCAGTAGTATTGCCGACAGGGGTGGCCAGCCCCAGCATTTT.

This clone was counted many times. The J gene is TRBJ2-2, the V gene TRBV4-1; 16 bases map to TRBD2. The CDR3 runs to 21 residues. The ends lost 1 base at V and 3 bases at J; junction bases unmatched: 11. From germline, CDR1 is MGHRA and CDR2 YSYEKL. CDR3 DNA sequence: TGCGCCAGCAGCCAAGCGCCGGGACTAGCGGGAGGGCCTCGAGACACCGGGGAGCTGTTTTTT. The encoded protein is CASSQAPGLAGGPRDTGELFF.

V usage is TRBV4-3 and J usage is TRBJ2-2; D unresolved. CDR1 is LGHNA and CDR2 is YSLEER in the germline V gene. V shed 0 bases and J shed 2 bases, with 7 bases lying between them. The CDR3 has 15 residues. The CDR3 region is CASSQDLLNTGELFF. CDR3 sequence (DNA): TGCGCCAGCAGCCAAGATTTACTAAACACCGGGGAGCTGTTTTTT.

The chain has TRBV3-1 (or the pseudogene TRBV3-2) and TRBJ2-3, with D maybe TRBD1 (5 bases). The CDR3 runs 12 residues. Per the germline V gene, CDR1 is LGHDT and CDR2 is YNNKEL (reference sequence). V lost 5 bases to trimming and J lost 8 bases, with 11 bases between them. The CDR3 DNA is TGTGCCAGCAGCGACAGTCTTAGTACGCAGTATTTT. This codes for CASSDSLSTQYF.

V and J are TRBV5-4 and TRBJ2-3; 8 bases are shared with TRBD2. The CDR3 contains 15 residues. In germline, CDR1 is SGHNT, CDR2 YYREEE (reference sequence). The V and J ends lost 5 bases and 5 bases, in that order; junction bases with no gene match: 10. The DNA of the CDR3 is TGTGCCAGCAGTTCGGGACTAGAGGGGGAAGATACGCAGTATTTT. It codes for CASSSGLEGEDTQYF. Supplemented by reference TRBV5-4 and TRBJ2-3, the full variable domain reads ETGVTQSPTHLIKTRGQQVTLRCSSQSGHNTVSWYQQALGQGPQFIFQYYREEENGRGNFPPRFSGLQFPNYSSELNVNALELDDSALYLCASSSGLEGEDTQYFGPGTRLTVL.

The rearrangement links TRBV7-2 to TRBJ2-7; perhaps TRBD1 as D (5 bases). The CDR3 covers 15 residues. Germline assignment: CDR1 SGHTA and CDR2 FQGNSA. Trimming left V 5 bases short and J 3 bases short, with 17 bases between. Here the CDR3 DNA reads TGTGCCAGCAGCCAAAGCCAGGGCCCCTACTACGAGCAGTACTTC. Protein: CASSQSQGPYYEQYF.

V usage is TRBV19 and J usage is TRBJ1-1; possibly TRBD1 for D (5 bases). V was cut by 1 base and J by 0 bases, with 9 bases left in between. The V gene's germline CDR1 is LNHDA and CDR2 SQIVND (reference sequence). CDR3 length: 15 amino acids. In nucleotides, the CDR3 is TGTGCCAGTAGTATAGTGGCGGGGGTGAACACTGAAGCTTTCTTT. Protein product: CASSIVAGVNTEAFF.

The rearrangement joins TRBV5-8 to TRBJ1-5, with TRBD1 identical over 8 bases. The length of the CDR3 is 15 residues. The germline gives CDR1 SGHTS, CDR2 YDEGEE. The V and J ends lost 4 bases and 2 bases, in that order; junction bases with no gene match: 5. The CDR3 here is CASSGRGRGNQPQHF. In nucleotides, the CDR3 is TGTGCCAGCAGCGGCAGGGGGCGGGGCAATCAGCCCCAGCATTTT.

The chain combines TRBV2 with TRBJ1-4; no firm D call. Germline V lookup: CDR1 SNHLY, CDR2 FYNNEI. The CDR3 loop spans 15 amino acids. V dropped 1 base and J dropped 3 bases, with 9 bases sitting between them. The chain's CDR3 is CASSEVGRPNEKLFF. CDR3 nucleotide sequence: TGTGCCAGCAGTGAAGTGGGGAGGCCTAATGAAAAACTGTTTTTT.